This TCR beta chain is drawn from a study of T cells after yellow fever vaccination. TCRdb passed the 5' RACE reads through MiXCR, listing each CDR3 protein once. This table has 250,000 to 350,000 distinct CDR3 sequences, about 4.5% appearing once. Germline V CDR1 and CDR2: KGHSH, LQKENI. The CDR3 sequence is 16 residues long. V was trimmed by 3 bases and J by 1 base, leaving 15 bases between them. There are a few counts of this clonotype. Its target is not known. Broader study findings: The study found a weaker secondary response that peaked faster, day 5 versus 15. After the booster, about 95% of CD4 and about nine tenths of CD8 primary-response clones were re-detected.

The V and J genes are TRBV18 and TRBJ1-1; D may be TRBD1 (5 bases). The sequences come from PBMCs, collected 15 days after the yellow fever booster vaccination. The sequence was obtained from a man younger than 30 who received the YFV17D yellow fever vaccine. CDR3 nucleotide sequence: TGTGCCAGCTCACCCCAAAGTCTGGGGCAGAACACTGAAGCTTTCTTT. Translation: CASSPQSLGQNTEAFF. The variable domain in full, completed from reference TRBV18 and TRBJ1-1, reads NAGVMQNPRHLVRRRGQEARLRCSPMKGHSHVYWYRQLPEEGLKFMVYLQKENIIDESGMPKERFSAEFPKEGPSILRIQQVVRGDSAAYFCASSPQSLGQNTEAFFGQGTRLTVV.